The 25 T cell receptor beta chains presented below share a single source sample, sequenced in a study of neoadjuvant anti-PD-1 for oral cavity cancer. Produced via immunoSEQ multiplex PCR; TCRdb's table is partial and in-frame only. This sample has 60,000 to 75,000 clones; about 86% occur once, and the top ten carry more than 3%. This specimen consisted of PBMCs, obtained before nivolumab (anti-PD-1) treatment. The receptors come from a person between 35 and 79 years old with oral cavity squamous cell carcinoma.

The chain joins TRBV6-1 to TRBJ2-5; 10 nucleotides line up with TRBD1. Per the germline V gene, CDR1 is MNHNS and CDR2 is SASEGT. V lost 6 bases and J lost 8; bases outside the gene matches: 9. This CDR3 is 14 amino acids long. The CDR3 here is CASRGAGTGVTQYF. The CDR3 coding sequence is TGTGCCAGCAGGGGGGCCGGGACAGGGGTTACCCAGTACTTC.

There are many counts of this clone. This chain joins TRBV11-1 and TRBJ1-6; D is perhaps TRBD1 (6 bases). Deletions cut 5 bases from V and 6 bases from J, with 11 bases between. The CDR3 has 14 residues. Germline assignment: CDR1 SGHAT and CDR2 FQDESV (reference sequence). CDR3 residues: CASSRQVSNSPLHF. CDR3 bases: TGTGCCAGCAGCCGACAGGTATCTAATTCACCCCTCCACTTT.

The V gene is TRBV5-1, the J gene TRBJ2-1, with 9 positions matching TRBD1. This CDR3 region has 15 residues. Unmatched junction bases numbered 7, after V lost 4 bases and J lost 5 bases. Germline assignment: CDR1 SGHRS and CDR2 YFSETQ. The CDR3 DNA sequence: TGCGCCAGCAGCGGCGGGACAGGGTACCACAATGAGCAGTTCTTC. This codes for CASSGGTGYHNEQFF.

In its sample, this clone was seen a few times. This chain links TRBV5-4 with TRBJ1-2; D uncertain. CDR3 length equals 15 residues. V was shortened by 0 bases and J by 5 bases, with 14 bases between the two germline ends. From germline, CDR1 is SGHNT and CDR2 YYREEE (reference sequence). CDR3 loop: CASSLEGAAPYGYTF. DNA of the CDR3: TGTGCCAGCAGCTTGGAAGGAGCCGCGCCTTATGGCTACACCTTC.

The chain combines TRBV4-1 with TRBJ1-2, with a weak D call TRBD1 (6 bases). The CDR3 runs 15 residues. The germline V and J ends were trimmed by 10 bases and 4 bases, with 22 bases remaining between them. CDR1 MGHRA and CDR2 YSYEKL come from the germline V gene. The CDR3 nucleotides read TGCGCCACCCGGGACACCTTGGAAGGGGGCTATGGCTACACCTTC. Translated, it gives CATRDTLEGGYGYTF.

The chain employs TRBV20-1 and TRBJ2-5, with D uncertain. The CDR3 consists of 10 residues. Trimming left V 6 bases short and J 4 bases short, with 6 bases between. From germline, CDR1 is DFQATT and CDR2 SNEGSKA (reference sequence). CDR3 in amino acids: CSAPRETQYF. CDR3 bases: TGCAGTGCACCGAGAGAGACCCAGTACTTC.

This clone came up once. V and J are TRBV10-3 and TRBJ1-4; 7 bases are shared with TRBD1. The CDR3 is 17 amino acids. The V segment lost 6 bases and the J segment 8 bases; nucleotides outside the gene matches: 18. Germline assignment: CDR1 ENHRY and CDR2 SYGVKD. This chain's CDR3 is CAISRTGGWGQGEKLFF. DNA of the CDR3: TGTGCCATCAGCCGGACAGGAGGTTGGGGTCAAGGGGAAAAACTGTTTTTT.

In nucleotides, the CDR3 is TGTGCCAGCAGCCCGCCTGGTGGCTCTGGGGCCAACGTCCTGACTTTC. It codes for CASSPPGGSGANVLTF. V is TRBV7-3 and J is TRBJ2-6, with D unresolved. Trimming removed 5 bases from V and 0 bases from J, with 11 bases in between. Germline values: CDR1 SGHTA, CDR2 FQGTGA. The CDR3 is 16 amino acids.

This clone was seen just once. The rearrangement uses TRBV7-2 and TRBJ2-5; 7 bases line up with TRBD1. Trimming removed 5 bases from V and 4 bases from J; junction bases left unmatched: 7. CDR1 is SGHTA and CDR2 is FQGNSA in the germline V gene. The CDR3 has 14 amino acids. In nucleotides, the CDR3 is TGTGCCAGCAGCCAAAGACAGGGTAGAGAGACCCAGTACTTC. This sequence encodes CASSQRQGRETQYF.

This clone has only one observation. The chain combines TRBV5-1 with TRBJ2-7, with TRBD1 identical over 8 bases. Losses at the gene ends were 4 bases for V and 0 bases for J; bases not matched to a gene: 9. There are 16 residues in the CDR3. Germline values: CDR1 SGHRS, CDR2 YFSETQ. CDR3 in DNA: TGCGCCAGCAGCCTCCCGACAGGGGTGGGCTCCTACGAGCAGTACTTC. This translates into CASSLPTGVGSYEQYF.

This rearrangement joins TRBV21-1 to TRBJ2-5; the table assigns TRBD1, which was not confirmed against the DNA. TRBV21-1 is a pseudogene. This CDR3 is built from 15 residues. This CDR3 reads CASSKIGRYQETQYF. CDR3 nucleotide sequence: TGTGCCAGCAGCAAAATTGGCAGGTACCAAGAGACCCAGTACTTC.

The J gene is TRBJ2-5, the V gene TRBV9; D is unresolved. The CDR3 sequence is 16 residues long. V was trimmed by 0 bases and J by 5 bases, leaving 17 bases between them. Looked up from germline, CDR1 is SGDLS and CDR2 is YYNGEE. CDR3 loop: CASSVVTGRPRETQYF. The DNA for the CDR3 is TGTGCCAGCAGCGTAGTGACCGGCCGCCCCCGGGAGACCCAGTACTTC.

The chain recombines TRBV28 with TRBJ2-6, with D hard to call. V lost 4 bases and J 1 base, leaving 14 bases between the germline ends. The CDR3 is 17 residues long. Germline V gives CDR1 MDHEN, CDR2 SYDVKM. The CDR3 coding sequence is TGTGCCAGCAGTTCCAGCAGTGGGTCATCTGGGGCCAACGTCCTGACTTTC. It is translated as CASSSSSGSSGANVLTF.

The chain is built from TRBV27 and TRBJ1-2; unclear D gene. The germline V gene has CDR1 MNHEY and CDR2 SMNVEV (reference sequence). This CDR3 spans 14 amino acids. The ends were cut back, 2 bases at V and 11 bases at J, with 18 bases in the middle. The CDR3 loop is CASSLMAANLVYTF. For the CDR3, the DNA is TGTGCCAGCAGTTTAATGGCAGCCAACCTAGTTTACACCTTC.

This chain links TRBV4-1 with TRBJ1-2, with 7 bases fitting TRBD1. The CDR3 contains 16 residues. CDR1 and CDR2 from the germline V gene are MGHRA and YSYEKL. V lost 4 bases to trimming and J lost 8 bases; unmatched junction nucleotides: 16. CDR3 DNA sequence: TGCGCCAGCAGCCCGATAGGAGGACAGGCCGGGCGCGGCTACACCTTC. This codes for CASSPIGGQAGRGYTF.

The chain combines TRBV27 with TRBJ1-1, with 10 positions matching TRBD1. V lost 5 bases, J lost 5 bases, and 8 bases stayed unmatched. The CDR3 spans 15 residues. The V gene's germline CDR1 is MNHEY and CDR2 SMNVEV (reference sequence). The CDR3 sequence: CASSLRDRGGTEAFF. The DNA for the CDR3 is TGTGCCAGCAGTCTCCGGGACAGGGGAGGAACTGAAGCTTTCTTT.

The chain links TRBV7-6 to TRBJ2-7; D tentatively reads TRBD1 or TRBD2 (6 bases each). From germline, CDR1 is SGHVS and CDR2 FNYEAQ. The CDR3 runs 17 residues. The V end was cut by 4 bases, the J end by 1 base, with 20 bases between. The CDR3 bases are TGTGCCAGCAGCTCACGATTTTCGGGGGCCTTTTCCTACGAGCAGTACTTC. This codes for CASSSRFSGAFSYEQYF.

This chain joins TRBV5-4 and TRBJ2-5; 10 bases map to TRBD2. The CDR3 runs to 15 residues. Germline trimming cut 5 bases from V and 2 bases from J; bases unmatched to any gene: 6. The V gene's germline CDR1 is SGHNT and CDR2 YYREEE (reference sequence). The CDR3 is CASREERGGQETQYF. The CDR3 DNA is TGTGCCAGCAGGGAGGAGCGGGGGGGACAAGAGACCCAGTACTTC.

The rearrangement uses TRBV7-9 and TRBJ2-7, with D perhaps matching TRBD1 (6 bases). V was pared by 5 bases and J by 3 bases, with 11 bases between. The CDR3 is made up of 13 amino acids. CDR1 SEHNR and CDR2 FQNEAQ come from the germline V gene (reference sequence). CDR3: CASSTDSFYEQYF. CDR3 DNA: TGTGCCAGCAGCACGGACAGCTTCTACGAGCAGTACTTC.

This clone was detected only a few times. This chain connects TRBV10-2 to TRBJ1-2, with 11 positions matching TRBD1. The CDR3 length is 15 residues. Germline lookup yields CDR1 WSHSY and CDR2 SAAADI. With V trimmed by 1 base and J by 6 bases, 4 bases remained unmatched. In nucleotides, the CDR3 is TGCGCCAGCAGTGAGTTTCCGGGACAGGGGGATGGCTACACCTTC. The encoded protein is CASSEFPGQGDGYTF.

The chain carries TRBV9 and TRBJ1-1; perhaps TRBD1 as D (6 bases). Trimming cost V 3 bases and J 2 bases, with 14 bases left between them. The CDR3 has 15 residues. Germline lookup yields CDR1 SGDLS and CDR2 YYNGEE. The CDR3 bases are TGTGCCAGCAGCGCCCTCGGGACACCCAACACTGAAGCTTTCTTT. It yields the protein CASSALGTPNTEAFF.

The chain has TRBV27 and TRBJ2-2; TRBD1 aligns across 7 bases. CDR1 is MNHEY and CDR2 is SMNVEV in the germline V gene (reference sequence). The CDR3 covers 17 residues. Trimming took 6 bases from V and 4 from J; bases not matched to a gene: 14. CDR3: CASRPQGPGGSTGELFF. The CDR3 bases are TGTGCCAGCAGACCCCAAGGGCCAGGGGGTTCCACCGGGGAGCTGTTTTTT.

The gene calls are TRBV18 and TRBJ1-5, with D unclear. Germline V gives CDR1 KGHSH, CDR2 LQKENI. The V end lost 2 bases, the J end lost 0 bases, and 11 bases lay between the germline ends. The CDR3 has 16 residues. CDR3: CASSPTDYYSNQPQHF. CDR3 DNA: TGTGCCAGCTCACCAACAGACTATTATAGCAATCAGCCCCAGCATTTT.

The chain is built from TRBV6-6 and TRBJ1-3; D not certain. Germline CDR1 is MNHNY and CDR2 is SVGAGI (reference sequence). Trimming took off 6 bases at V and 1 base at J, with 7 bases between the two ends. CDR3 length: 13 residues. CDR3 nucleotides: TGTGCCAGCAGCCGCGAGTCTGGAAACACCATATATTTT. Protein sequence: CASSRESGNTIYF.

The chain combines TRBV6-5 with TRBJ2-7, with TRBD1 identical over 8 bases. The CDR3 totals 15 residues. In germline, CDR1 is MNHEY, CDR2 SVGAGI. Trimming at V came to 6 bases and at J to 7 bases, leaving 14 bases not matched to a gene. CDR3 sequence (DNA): TGTGCCAGCAGCCGTTCTTTGGGACAGGCCGGTGAGCAGTACTTC. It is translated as CASSRSLGQAGEQYF.